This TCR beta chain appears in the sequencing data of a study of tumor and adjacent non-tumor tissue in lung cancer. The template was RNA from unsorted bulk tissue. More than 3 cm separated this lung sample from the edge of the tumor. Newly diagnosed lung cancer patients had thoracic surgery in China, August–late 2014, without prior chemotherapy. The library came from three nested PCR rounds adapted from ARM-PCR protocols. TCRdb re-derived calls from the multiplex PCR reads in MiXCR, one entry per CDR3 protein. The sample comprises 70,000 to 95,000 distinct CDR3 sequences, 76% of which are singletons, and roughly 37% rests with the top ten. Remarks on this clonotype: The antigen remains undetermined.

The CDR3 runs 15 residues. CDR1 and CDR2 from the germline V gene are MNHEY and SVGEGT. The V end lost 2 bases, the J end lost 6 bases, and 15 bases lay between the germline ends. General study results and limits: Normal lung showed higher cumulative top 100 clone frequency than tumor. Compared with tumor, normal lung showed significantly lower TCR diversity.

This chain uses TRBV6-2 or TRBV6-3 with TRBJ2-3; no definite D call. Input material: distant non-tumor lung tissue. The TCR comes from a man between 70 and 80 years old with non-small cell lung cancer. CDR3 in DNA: TGTGCCAGCAGTTACACGTCCAGCCGTGGGGATACGCAGTATTTT. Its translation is CASSYTSSRGDTQYF.